A single sample gave rise to the 4 T cell receptor beta chains below, sequenced in a study of T cell clonotyping in hematopoietic cell transplantation. Sequenced by immunoSEQ multiplex PCR; TCRdb stores in-frame clones only, minus some. The profile shows around 9,600 clones, about 80% of them singletons. The sample in question was peripheral blood mononuclear cells, obtained 180 days after allogeneic stem cell transplant. The receptor set was obtained from a female patient aged 50-59 years who had an allogeneic stem cell transplant from a related donor, so the T cells may come from the graft donor. Some clones in this sample may be carry-over from other donors' samples.

The chain has TRBV6-5 and TRBJ2-7; 10 nucleotides agree with TRBD1. Trimming cost V 7 bases and J 6 bases; bases outside gene matches: 12. The CDR3 contains 15 residues. Per germline, CDR1 MNHEY and CDR2 SVGAGI. The CDR3 sequence: CASIPGQGDFGEQYF. The CDR3 nucleotides read TGTGCCAGCATCCCCGGACAGGGGGACTTTGGCGAGCAGTACTTC.

The chain combines TRBV19 with TRBJ1-3, with D unclear. Trimming stripped 7 bases from V and 1 base from J, with 5 bases between. The CDR3 spans 12 residues. Per the germline V gene, CDR1 is LNHDA and CDR2 is SQIVND (reference sequence). The CDR3: CASTSSGNTIYF. As DNA, the CDR3 is TGTGCCAGTACGAGTTCTGGAAACACCATATATTTT. The full variable domain, its missing parts supplied by reference TRBV19 and TRBJ1-3, is DGGITQSPKYLFRKEGQNVTLSCEQNLNHDAMYWYRQDPGQGLRLIYYSQIVNDFQKGDIAEGYSVSREKKESFPLTVTSAQKNPTAFYLCASTSSGNTIYFGEGSWLTVV.

The V gene is TRBV9, the J gene TRBJ2-5, with 7 bases matching TRBD2. Germline-derived CDR1 and CDR2 are SGDLS and YYNGEE. The CDR3 runs to 16 residues. The junction had 8 bases not matched to a gene; V was cut back by 3 bases and J by 0 bases. CDR3 coding DNA: TGTGCCAGCAGCGACCCTAGCGGCCTGTACCAAGAGACCCAGTACTTC. Translating it yields CASSDPSGLYQETQYF.

The sample holds one count of this clone. J is TRBJ1-5 and V is TRBV4-3, with 10 nucleotides matching TRBD1. CDR3 length: 15 amino acids. Per germline, CDR1 LGHNA and CDR2 YSLEER. V gave up 3 bases and J gave up 3 bases; unmatched junction bases: 2. DNA of the CDR3: TGCGCCAGCAGCCAGGACAGGGGGTTCAATCAGCCCCAGCATTTT. Protein: CASSQDRGFNQPQHF.